A selection of T cell receptor beta chains follows, all from one sample in a study of liver allograft versus peripheral blood T cells. TCRdb analysed the reads with MiXCR anew, one entry per CDR3 protein. The sample shows under 15,000 distinct CDR3 sequences, 15% to 20% of them seen only once. The receptors come from a human patient who had a liver transplant. Some T cells may be supplied by the graft donor. Both conserved end residues are part of each CDR3. A D gene is named only where the DNA matches it firmly. Expanded clones are given a class, and other clones once, few, many or no size at all.

v_gene	abundance	j_gene	d_gene	CDR3aa	CDR3nt
TRBV6-5	many	TRBJ1-1	-	CASSYMLGRVNTEAFF	TGTGCCAGCAGTTACATGCTGGGGCGTGTGAACACTGAAGCTTTCTTT
TRBV27	few	TRBJ2-7	TRBD1	CASSWGTGGGRIYEQYF	TGTGCCAGCAGTTGGGGGACAGGGGGAGGTAGGATCTACGAGCAGTACTTC
TRBV7-9	-	TRBJ1-1	-	CASSLEGQRNTEAFF	TGTGCCAGCAGCTTGGAAGGACAGCGGAACACTGAAGCTTTCTTT
TRBV5-4	few	TRBJ1-6	TRBD1	CASSLRQGNSPLHF	TGTGCCAGCAGCTTGAGACAGGGAAATTCACCCCTCCACTTT
TRBV7-2	many	TRBJ2-1	TRBD2	CASSLAGGREQFF	TGTGCCAGCAGCTTAGCGGGGGGGAGGGAGCAGTTCTTC
TRBV29-1	medium-sized	TRBJ2-5	-	CSAAGLLGETQYF	TGCAGCGCGGCGGGGCTGCTCGGGGAGACCCAGTACTTC
TRBV20-1	-	TRBJ1-1	TRBD1	CSARTGWSRDTEAFF	TGCAGTGCTAGGACAGGGTGGAGTAGGGACACTGAAGCTTTCTTT
TRBV6-5	few	TRBJ2-7	-	CASTAYGGYEQYF	TGTGCCAGCACCGCCTACGGGGGTTACGAGCAGTACTTC
TRBV28	few	TRBJ1-1	-	CASSVIRGNTEAFF	TGTGCCAGCAGTGTAATCAGAGGGAACACTGAAGCTTTCTTT
TRBV28	medium-sized	TRBJ1-2	TRBD1	CASRSQQGATNYGYTF	TGTGCCAGCAGATCACAACAGGGGGCGACAAACTATGGCTACACCTTC
TRBV29-1	medium-sized	TRBJ1-1	-	CSVVIGWNTEAFF	TGCAGCGTTGTGATAGGGTGGAACACTGAAGCTTTCTTT
TRBV18	medium-sized	TRBJ2-2	-	CASSPRQVSTGELFF	TGTGCCAGCTCACCCCGACAGGTTTCCACCGGGGAGCTGTTTTTT
TRBV19	medium-sized	TRBJ2-1	-	CASSMSYAGLRNEQFF	TGTGCCAGTAGTATGTCTTACGCCGGGTTACGGAATGAGCAGTTCTTC
TRBV27	many	TRBJ1-1	-	CASSSRTALDTEAFF	TGTGCCAGCAGTTCTCGGACAGCGCTAGACACTGAAGCTTTCTTT
TRBV7-2	medium-sized	TRBJ2-3	TRBD2	CASSLVAGASDTQYF	TGTGCCAGCAGCTTAGTGGCGGGAGCCTCAGATACGCAGTATTTT
TRBV7-9	few	TRBJ2-1	TRBD1	CASSSYRGRRVNEQFF	TGTGCCAGCAGCTCTTACAGGGGAAGGCGGGTCAATGAGCAGTTCTTC
TRBV9	few	TRBJ2-2	-	CASSFRGTGELFF	TGTGCCAGCAGCTTCCGGGGCACCGGGGAGCTGTTTTTT
TRBV10-3	-	TRBJ2-7	TRBD1	CAIQDRTLSYEQYF	TGTGCCATCCAGGACAGGACACTATCCTACGAGCAGTACTTC
TRBV7-9	-	TRBJ1-1	-	CASSLRTLTEAFF	TGTGCCAGCAGCTTAAGGACGCTCACTGAAGCTTTCTTT
TRBV18	medium-sized	TRBJ2-1	TRBD2	CASSPRPPSGRGGVYNEQFF	TGTGCCAGCTCACCAAGACCGCCTAGCGGGAGAGGAGGGGTCTACAATGAGCAGTTCTTC
TRBV5-6	medium-sized	TRBJ1-2	TRBD1	CASSPFDRAFLDGYTF	TGTGCCAGCAGCCCTTTTGACAGGGCTTTTTTAGATGGCTACACCTTC
TRBV30	once	TRBJ1-6	-	CAWSGGGALNSPLHF	TGTGCCTGGAGCGGTGGTGGGGCGCTTAATTCACCCCTCCACTTT
TRBV6-1	many	TRBJ1-5	-	CASNRGNRPGNQPQHF	TGTGCCAGCAACCGAGGAAACAGGCCAGGCAATCAGCCCCAGCATTTT
TRBV15	many	TRBJ2-7	TRBD2	CATSRDRDSGGNEQYF	TGTGCCACCAGCAGAGATCGAGATAGCGGGGGGAACGAGCAGTACTTC
TRBV6-5	-	TRBJ1-2	-	CANSYAPVGNYGYTF	TGTGCCAACAGTTACGCCCCAGTAGGCAACTATGGCTACACCTTC
TRBV28	medium-sized	TRBJ2-1	TRBD2	CASSPPVRGNEQFF	TGTGCCAGCAGTCCCCCGGTGCGGGGGAATGAGCAGTTCTTC
TRBV7-2	few	TRBJ2-5	-	CASSPMSGRETQYF	TGTGCCAGCAGCCCCATGTCCGGGAGAGAGACCCAGTACTTC
TRBV7-9	-	TRBJ1-3	TRBD1	CASSSWDRTSGNTIYF	TGTGCCAGCAGCTCCTGGGACAGGACCTCTGGAAACACCATATATTTT
TRBV7-3	-	TRBJ2-2	-	CASSPGATTGELFF	TGTGCCAGCAGCCCGGGGGCGACAACCGGGGAGCTGTTTTTT
TRBV28	many	TRBJ1-3	-	CASSADVQLIYF	TGTGCCAGCAGTGCGGATGTCCAGCTCATATATTTT
TRBV10-3	many	TRBJ2-7	-	CAISEVSSYEQYF	TGTGCCATCTCTGAGGTTAGCTCCTACGAGCAGTACTTC
TRBV5-6	medium-sized	TRBJ1-2	-	CASSATRGLSGYTF	TGTGCCAGCAGCGCGACCAGGGGCCTTAGTGGCTACACCTTC
TRBV20-1	-	TRBJ1-1	TRBD1	CSAERDRNTEAFF	TGCAGTGCTGAACGGGACAGGAACACTGAAGCTTTCTTT
TRBV6-1	few	TRBJ2-7	TRBD1	CASSSSSWDRGHEQYF	TGTGCCAGCAGTTCCTCCTCCTGGGACAGGGGGCACGAGCAGTACTTC
TRBV15	-	TRBJ1-5	-	CATSREEQPSNQPQHF	TGTGCCACCAGCAGAGAGGAGCAACCGAGCAATCAGCCCCAGCATTTT
TRBV6-1	many	TRBJ1-1	-	CASSENRGRVAFF	TGTGCCAGCAGTGAAAATCGGGGAAGAGTCGCTTTCTTT
TRBV20-1	few	TRBJ1-1	-	CSASLQWTEAFF	TGCAGTGCTAGCTTACAGTGGACTGAAGCTTTCTTT
TRBV12-3/TRBV12-4	few	TRBJ2-7	TRBD2	CASSLYGTSGKRTYEQYF	TGTGCCAGCAGTTTATACGGGACTAGCGGGAAAAGGACCTACGAGCAGTACTTC
TRBV5-4	-	TRBJ2-7	-	CASSTDPGSSYEQYF	TGTGCCAGCAGCACGGACCCGGGGAGCTCCTACGAGCAGTACTTC
TRBV5-4	-	TRBJ2-3	-	CASSYSTDTQYF	TGTGCCAGCAGCTACTCCACAGATACGCAGTATTTT
TRBV28	-	TRBJ1-5	-	CASSLQGSIQPQHF	TGTGCCAGCAGTTTACAGGGGTCAATTCAGCCCCAGCATTTT
TRBV6-1	many	TRBJ1-5	-	CASSRSRDTNSNQPQHF	TGTGCCAGCAGTCGATCCCGGGACACCAATAGCAATCAGCCCCAGCATTTT
TRBV15	medium-sized	TRBJ2-2	-	CATSERNTGELFF	TGTGCCACCAGCGAGCGGAACACCGGGGAGCTGTTTTTT
TRBV24-1	medium-sized	TRBJ2-2	-	CATSEAANTGELFF	TGTGCCACCAGTGAGGCAGCGAACACCGGGGAGCTGTTTTTT
TRBV5-4	-	TRBJ2-7	-	CASSLDSFGEQYF	TGTGCCAGCAGCCTGGACAGTTTTGGCGAGCAGTACTTC
TRBV6-2/TRBV6-3	medium-sized	TRBJ2-6	-	CASSFYSGRYQSSGANVLTF	TGTGCCAGCAGTTTCTACTCGGGACGGTACCAAAGCTCTGGGGCCAACGTCCTGACTTTC
TRBV5-3	-	TRBJ1-6	TRBD1	CARSPRTGYNSPLHF	TGTGCCAGAAGCCCTCGGACAGGATATAATTCACCCCTCCACTTT
TRBV6-5	medium-sized	TRBJ1-1	TRBD1	CASSYSGQGNTEAFF	TGTGCCAGCAGTTACTCTGGACAGGGGAACACTGAAGCTTTCTTT
TRBV12-3/TRBV12-4	few	TRBJ1-3	-	CASSSLGSGNTIYF	TGTGCCAGCAGTTCCCTAGGCTCTGGAAACACCATATATTTT
TRBV5-4	few	TRBJ2-7	-	CASSTRGYEQYF	TGTGCCAGCAGCACGAGGGGTTACGAGCAGTACTTC
TRBV28	-	TRBJ1-1	-	CASSPTLTFRAAEAFF	TGTGCCAGCAGCCCGACACTTACCTTCCGGGCGGCTGAAGCTTTCTTT
TRBV28	-	TRBJ2-7	-	CASSPGQPYEQYF	TGTGCCAGCAGTCCGGGACAACCTTACGAGCAGTACTTC
TRBV18	medium-sized	TRBJ2-1	-	CASSRGKSSYNEQFF	TGTGCCAGCTCACGGGGAAAAAGCTCCTACAATGAGCAGTTCTTC
TRBV14	-	TRBJ2-1	TRBD1	CASSHRQGPQDNEQFF	TGTGCCAGCAGCCATCGACAGGGGCCGCAAGACAATGAGCAGTTCTTC
TRBV12-3/TRBV12-4	few	TRBJ2-1	TRBD1	CASSPRQGLGEQFF	TGTGCCAGCAGTCCAAGACAGGGGCTGGGTGAGCAGTTCTTC